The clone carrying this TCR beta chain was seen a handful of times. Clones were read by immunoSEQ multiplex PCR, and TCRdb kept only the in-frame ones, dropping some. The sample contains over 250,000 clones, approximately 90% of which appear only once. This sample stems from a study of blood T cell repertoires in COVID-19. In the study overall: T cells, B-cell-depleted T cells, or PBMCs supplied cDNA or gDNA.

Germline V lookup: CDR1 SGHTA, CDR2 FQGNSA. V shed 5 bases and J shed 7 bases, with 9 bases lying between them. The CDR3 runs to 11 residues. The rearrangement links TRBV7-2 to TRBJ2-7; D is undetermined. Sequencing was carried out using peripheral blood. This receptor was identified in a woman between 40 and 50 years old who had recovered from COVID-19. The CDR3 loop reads CASSPHREQYF. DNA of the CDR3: TGTGCCAGCAGCCCCCATCGGGAGCAGTACTTC.